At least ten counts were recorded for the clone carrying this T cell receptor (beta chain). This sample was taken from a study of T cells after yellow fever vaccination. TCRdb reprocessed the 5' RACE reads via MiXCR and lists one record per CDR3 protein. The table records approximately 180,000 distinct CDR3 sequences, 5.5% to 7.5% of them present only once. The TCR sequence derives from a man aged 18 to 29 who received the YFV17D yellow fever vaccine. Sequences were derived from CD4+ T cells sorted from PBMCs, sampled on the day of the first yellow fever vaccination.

CDR3 bases: TGCAGTGCGACCGCTAGCGGCCAAGAGACCCAGTACTTC. Amino acids: CSATASGQETQYF. The chain has TRBV20-1 and TRBJ2-5; TRBD2 aligns across 7 bases. J gave up 1 base and V 6 bases, and 5 bases lay outside the gene matches. This CDR3 region has 13 residues. Germline CDR1 reads DFQATT; CDR2 reads SNEGSKA (reference sequence).